This T cell receptor beta chain was captured in a study of CD8 T cells in Susac syndrome. The CDR3 extends over 17 amino acids. Germline assignment: CDR1 KGHDR and CDR2 SFDVKD. V lost 2 bases and J 1 base, leaving 14 bases between the germline ends. Reverse transcription of about 0.5 to 1 ug RNA was carried out with random hexamers. TCRdb called the immunoSEQ multiplex PCR reads again in MiXCR, with one record for every CDR3 protein. Here the sample spans around 130,000 distinct CDR3 sequences, 90% to 95% being singletons. The clonotype was recovered from a human donor with multiple sclerosis. The genes are TRBV24-1 and TRBJ2-4; D gene ambiguous. Sample: CD4+ T cells from PBMCs. The CDR3 DNA reads TGTGCCACCAGTGATTCCCGGACCCCCCCGGCCAAAAACATTCAGTACTTC. Translation gives CATSDSRTPPAKNIQYF.